This TCR beta chain was sequenced in a study of identical twins. Donors uniformly comprised healthy Caucasians. There are a few counts of this clonotype. Its antigen is currently unknown. This CDR3 comprises 17 residues. V was pared by 4 bases and J by 5 bases, with 16 bases of the junction left unmatched. Germline lookup yields CDR1 LGHDT and CDR2 YNNKEL (reference sequence). TCRdb recomputed calls from the 5' RACE reads with MiXCR, one row per CDR3 protein. The repertoire includes roughly 1.6 million distinct CDR3 sequences, about 32% of them detected once, and 0.25% to 0.3% sits in the top ten. Whole-study results and caveats: Insertions were fewer in abundant cord blood beta clonotypes, whereas memory repertoires showed none of this pattern. The study found excess low generation probability among twin-shared out-of-frame alpha sequences.

This rearrangement joins TRBV3-1 to TRBJ2-5; 7 positions agree with TRBD2. Sequenced material: cord blood. This TCR came from a newborn girl in good health. Here the CDR3 DNA reads TGTGCCAGCAGCCGTCCTGTGGGACTAAGTGGTATGGAGACCCAGTACTTC. Protein sequence: CASSRPVGLSGMETQYF.